One TCR beta chain is described in this entry. The age range of participants was about 18 to 90 years, with residence in under 30 US areas. Grouping used clinical history reported by participants in a survey and questionnaire. Shortly before study entry, within 2 weeks, exposed participants had met a COVID-19 case. The sample is drawn from a study of blood T cell repertoires in COVID-19. Clones were sequenced by immunoSEQ multiplex PCR, and TCRdb holds only the in-frame ones, with some missing. The sample carries 350,000 to 400,000 clones, about 89% recorded once. The trim removed 4 bases at V and 3 bases at J, leaving 8 bases unmatched. Germline CDR1 LGHNA, CDR2 YSLEER. The CDR3 runs to 17 residues.

This chain connects TRBV4-3 to TRBJ2-1; TRBD2 agrees at 11 bases. The sequence was obtained from a woman aged 40 to 55 who had been exposed to COVID-19. Input material: PBMCs or T cells enriched from blood (not recorded which). The CDR3 bases are TGCGCCAGCAGCCCAAGTACGACTAGCGGGATCTACAATGAGCAGTTCTTC. Encoded protein: CASSPSTTSGIYNEQFF.